Reported below is one TCR beta chain. Assay: immunoSEQ multiplex PCR; the TCRdb copy retains only in-frame clones and omits some. The repertoire holds 350,000 to 450,000 clones, with approximately 89% as singletons. CDR1 and CDR2 (germline): SEHNR, FQNEAQ (reference sequence). V shed 0 bases and J shed 7 bases, with 10 bases lying between them. The CDR3 covers 15 residues. The data originate from a study of blood T cell repertoires in COVID-19. Turning to the study itself: Collection of acute and convalescent COVID-19 samples took place in the United States, Italy and Spain.

The material sequenced was PBMCs or T cells enriched from blood (not recorded which). The sequence was obtained from a woman aged 30 to 39 who had recovered from COVID-19. The chain has TRBV7-9 and TRBJ1-6, with D perhaps TRBD1 (6 bases). For the CDR3, the DNA is TGTGCCAGCAGCTTAGCAGACAGGCCCAATTCACCCCTCCACTTT. This sequence encodes CASSLADRPNSPLHF. The variable domain in full, completed from reference TRBV7-9 and TRBJ1-6, reads DTGVSQNPRHKITKRGQNVTFRCDPISEHNRLYWYRQTLGQGPEFLTYFQNEAQLEKSRLLSDRFSAERPKGSFSTLEIQRTEQGDSAMYLCASSLADRPNSPLHFGNGTRLTVT.